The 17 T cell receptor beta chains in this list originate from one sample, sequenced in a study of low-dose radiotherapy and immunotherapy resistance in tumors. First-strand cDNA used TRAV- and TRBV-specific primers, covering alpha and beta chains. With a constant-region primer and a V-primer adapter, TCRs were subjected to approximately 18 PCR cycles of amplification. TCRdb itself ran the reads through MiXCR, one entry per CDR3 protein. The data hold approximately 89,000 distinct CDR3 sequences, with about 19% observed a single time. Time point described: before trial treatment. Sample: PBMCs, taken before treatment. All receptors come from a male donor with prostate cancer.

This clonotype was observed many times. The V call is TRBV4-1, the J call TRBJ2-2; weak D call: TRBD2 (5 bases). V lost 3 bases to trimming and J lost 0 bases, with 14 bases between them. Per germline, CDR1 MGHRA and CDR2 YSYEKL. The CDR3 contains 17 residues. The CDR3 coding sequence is TGCGCCAGCAGCCAGGTTGACTACGGATCGAACACCGGGGAGCTGTTTTTT. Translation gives CASSQVDYGSNTGELFF.

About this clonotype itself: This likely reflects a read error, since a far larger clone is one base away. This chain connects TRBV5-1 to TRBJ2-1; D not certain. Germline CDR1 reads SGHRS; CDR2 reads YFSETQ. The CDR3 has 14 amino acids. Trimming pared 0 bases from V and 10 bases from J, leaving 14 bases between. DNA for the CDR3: TGCGCCAGCAGCTTGGCCGCACAGACCTACGAGCAGTTCTTC. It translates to CASSLAAQTYEQFF.

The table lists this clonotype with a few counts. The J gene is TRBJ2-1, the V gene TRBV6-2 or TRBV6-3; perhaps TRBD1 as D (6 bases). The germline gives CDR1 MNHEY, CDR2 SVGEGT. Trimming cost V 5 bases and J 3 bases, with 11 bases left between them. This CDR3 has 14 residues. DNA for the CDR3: TGTGCCAGCAGTAAGAGGACAGTCTACAATGAGCAGTTCTTC. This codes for CASSKRTVYNEQFF.

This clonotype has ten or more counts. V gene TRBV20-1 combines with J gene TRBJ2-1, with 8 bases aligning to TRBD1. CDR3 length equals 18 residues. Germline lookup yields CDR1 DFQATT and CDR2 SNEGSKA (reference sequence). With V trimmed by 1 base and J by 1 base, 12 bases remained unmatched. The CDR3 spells CSARADRADGLSYNEQFF. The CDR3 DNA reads TGCAGTGCTAGAGCGGACAGGGCGGACGGATTGTCCTACAATGAGCAGTTCTTC.

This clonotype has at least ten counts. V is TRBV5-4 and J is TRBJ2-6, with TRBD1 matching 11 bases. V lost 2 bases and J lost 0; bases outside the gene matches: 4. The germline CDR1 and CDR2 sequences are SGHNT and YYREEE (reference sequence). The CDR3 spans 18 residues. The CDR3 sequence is CASSFGQGALSGANVLTF. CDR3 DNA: TGTGCCAGCAGCTTCGGACAGGGGGCTCTCTCTGGGGCCAACGTCCTGACTTTC.

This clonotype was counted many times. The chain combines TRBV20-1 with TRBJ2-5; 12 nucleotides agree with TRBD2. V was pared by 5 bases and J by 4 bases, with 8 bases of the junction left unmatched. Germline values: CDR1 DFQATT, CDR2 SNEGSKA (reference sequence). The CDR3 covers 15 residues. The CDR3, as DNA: TGCAGTGCTCCAACTAGCGGGGGGACCGGAGAGACCCAGTACTTC. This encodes CSAPTSGGTGETQYF.

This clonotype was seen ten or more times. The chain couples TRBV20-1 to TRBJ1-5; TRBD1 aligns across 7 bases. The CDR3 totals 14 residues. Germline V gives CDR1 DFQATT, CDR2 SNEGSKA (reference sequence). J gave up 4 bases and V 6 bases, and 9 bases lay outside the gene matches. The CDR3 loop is CSAPRTGRNQPQHF. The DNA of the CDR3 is TGCAGTGCGCCAAGGACAGGTCGGAATCAGCCCCAGCATTTT.

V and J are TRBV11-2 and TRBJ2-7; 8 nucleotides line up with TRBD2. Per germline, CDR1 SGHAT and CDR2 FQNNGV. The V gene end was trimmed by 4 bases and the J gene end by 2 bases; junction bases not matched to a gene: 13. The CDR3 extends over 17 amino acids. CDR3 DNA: TGTGCCAGCAGCTCCACTATATTTACTAGCGGTCCCTACGAGCAGTACTTC. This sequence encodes CASSSTIFTSGPYEQYF.

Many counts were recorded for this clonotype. The CDR3 here is CASRVTSGGRLYNEQFF. In nucleotides, the CDR3 is TGTGCCAGCAGAGTCACTAGCGGGGGAAGGCTTTACAATGAGCAGTTCTTC. V usage is TRBV2 and J usage is TRBJ2-1; the match to TRBD2 covers 11 bases. The CDR3 runs to 17 residues. Germline CDR1 reads SNHLY; CDR2 reads FYNNEI. V lost 6 bases and J lost 4; bases outside the gene matches: 11.

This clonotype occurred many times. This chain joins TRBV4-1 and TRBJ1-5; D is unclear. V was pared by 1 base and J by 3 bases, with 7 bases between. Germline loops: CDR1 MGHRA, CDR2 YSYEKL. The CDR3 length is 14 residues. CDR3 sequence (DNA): TGCGCCAGCAGCCAAGGGCACACCAATCAGCCCCAGCATTTT. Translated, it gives CASSQGHTNQPQHF.

The CDR3 is CASSYLQGAVETQYF. DNA for the CDR3: TGTGCCAGCAGTTACTTGCAGGGGGCTGTGGAGACCCAGTACTTC. The rearrangement links TRBV6-8 to TRBJ2-5, with 8 positions matching TRBD1. The CDR3 has 15 residues. CDR1 and CDR2 from the germline V gene are MNHGY and SAAAGT. V lost 1 base to trimming and J lost 5 bases; unmatched junction nucleotides: 6.

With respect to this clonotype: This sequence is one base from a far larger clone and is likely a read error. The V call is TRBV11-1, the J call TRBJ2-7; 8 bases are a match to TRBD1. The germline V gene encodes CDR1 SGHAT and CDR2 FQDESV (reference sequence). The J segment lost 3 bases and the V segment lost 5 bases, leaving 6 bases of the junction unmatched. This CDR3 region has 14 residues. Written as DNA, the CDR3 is TGTGCCAGCAGCCCCCGACAGGGGTTCTACGAGCAGTACTTC. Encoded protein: CASSPRQGFYEQYF.

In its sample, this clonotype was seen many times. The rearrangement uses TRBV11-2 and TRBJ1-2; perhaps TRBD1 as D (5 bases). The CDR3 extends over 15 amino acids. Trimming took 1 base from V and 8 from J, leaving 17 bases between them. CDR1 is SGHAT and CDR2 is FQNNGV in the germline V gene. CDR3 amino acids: CASSLAGQVVRGYTF. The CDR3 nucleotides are TGTGCCAGCAGCTTAGCTGGACAAGTCGTCCGGGGCTACACCTTC.

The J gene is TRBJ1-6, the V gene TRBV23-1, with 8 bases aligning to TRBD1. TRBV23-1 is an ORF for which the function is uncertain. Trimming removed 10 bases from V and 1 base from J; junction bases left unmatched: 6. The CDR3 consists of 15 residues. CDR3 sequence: CAKRQGWSYNSPLHF. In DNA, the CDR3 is TGCGCCAAGAGACAGGGGTGGTCCTATAATTCACCCCTCCACTTT.

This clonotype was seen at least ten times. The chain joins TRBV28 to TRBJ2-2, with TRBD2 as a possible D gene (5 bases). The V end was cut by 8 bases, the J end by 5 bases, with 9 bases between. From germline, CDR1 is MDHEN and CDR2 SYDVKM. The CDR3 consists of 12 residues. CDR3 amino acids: CASSGLTGELFF. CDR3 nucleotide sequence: TGTGCCAGCTCGGGGTTAACCGGGGAGCTGTTTTTT.

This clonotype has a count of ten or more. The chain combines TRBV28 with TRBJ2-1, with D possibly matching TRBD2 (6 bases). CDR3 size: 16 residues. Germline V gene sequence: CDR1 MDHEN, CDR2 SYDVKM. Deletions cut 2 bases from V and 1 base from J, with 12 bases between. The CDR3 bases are TGTGCCAGCAGTTTAGGTGGAGGGAGTTCCTACAATGAGCAGTTCTTC. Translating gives CASSLGGGSSYNEQFF.

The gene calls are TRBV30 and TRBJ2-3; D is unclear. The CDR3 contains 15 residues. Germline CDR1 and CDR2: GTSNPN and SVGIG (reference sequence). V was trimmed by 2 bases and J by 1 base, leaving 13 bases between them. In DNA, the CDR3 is TGTGCCTGGAGTCTCGGCAGATTACGCACAGATACGCAGTATTTT. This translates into CAWSLGRLRTDTQYF.